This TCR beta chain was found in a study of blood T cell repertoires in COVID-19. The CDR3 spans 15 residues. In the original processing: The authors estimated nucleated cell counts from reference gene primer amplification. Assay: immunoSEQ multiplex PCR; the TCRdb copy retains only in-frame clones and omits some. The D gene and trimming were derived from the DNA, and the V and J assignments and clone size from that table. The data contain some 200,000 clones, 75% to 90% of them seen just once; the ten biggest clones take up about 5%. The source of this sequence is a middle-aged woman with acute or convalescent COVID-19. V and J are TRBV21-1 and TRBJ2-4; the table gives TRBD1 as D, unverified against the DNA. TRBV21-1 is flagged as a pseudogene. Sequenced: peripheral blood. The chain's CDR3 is CASSKMDRGQNIQYF. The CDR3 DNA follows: TGTGCCAGCAGCAAGATGGACAGGGGACAAAACATTCAGTACTTC.